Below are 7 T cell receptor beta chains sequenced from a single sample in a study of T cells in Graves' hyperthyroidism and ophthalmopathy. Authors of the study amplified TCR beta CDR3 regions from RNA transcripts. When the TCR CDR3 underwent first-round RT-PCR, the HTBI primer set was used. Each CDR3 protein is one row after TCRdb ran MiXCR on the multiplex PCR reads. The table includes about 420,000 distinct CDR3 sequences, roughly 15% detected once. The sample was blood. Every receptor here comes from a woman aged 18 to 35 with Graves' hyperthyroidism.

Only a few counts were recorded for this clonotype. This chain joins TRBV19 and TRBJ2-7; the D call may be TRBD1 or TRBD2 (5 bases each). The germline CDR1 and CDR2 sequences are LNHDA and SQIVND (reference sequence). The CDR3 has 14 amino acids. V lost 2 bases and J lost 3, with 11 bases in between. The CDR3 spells CASSISGADYEQYF. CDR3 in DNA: TGTGCCAGTAGTATATCCGGGGCGGACTACGAGCAGTACTTC.

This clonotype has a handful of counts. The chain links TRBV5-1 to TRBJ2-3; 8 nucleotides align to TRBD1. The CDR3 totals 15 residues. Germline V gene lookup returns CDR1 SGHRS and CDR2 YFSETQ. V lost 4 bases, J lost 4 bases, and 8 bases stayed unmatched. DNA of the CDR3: TGCGCCAGCAGCGAAGCAGGGGGCGTACCAGATACGCAGTATTTT. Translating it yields CASSEAGGVPDTQYF. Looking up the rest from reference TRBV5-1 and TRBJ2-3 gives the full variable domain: KAGVTQTPRYLIKTRGQQVTLSCSPISGHRSVSWYQQTPGQGLQFLFEYFSETQRNKGNFPGRFSGRQFSNSRSEMNVSTLELGDSALYLCASSEAGGVPDTQYFGPGTRLTVL.

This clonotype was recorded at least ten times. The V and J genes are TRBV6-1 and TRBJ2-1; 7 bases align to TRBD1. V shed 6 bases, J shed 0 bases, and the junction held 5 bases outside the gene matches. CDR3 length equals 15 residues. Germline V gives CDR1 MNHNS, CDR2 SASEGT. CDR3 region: CASRRQGSSYNEQFF. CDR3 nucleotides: TGTGCCAGCAGGAGACAGGGTAGCTCCTACAATGAGCAGTTCTTC.

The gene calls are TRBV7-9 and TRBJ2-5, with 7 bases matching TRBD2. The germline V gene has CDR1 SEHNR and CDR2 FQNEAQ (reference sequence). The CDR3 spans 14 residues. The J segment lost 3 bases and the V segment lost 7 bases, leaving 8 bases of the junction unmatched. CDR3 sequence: CASTGTGTKETQYF. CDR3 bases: TGTGCCAGCACCGGCACCGGGACTAAAGAGACCCAGTACTTC.

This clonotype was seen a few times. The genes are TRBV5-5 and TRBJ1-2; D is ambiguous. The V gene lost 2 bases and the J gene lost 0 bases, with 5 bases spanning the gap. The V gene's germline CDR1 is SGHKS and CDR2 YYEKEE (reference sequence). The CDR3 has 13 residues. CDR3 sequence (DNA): TGTGCCAGCAGCTTCGCAGCTAACTATGGCTACACCTTC. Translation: CASSFAANYGYTF.

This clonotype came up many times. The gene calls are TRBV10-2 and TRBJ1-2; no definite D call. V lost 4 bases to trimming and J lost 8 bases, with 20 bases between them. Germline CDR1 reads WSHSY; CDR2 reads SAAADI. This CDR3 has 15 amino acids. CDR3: CASSVSSGEGSGYTF. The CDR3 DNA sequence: TGCGCCAGCAGTGTCAGTAGCGGGGAGGGCAGCGGCTACACCTTC.

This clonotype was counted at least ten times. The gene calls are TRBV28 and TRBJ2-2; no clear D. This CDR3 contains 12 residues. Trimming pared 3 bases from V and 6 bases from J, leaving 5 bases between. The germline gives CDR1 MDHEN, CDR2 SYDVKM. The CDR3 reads CASSFFAGELFF. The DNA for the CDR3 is TGTGCCAGCAGTTTTTTTGCCGGGGAGCTGTTTTTT.